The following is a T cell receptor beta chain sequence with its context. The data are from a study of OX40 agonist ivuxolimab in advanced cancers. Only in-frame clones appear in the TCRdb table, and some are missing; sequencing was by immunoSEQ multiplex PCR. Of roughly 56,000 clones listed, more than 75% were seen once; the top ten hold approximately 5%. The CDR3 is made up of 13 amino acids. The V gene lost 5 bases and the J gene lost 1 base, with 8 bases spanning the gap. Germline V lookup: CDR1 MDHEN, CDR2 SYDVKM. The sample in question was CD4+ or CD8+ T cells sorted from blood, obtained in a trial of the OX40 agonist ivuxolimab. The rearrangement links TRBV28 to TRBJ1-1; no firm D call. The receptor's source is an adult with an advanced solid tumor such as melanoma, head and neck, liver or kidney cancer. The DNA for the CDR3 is TGTGCCAGCAGTACCCAAAAGAACACTGAAGCTTTCTTT. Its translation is CASSTQKNTEAFF.